This is a list of T cell receptor beta chains from one sample in a study of cytomegalovirus exposure and HLA in healthy donors. Some clones are missing from TCRdb's copy, which holds only in-frame ones; the method was immunoSEQ multiplex PCR. The sample gives under 200,000 clones, approximately 77% of which show up once; approximately 3.7% is in the top ten. The material sequenced was PBMCs. The receptors stem from a man aged 30 to 45 in good health and CMV-seropositive. Both conserved end residues are part of each CDR3. The D gene is left open where the match is weak. Part of the rows lack a size; the others show once, few, many or a class for expanded clones.

NA,NA,TRBJ2-1,TRBV7-9,CASSLGQGKAHEQFF,TGTGCCAGCAGCTTAGGGCAGGGGAAAGCACATGAGCAGTTCTTC
NA,NA,TRBJ2-2,TRBV29-1,CSVVSQISANTGELFF,TGCAGCGTTGTGTCGCAAATCAGCGCGAACACCGGGGAGCTGTTTTTT
NA,few,TRBJ1-2,TRBV6-1,CASSGGLGYGYTF,TGTGCCAGCAGTGGGGGACTGGGCTATGGCTACACCTTC
TRBD2,NA,TRBJ2-5,TRBV28,CASSSSSSGAIGETQYF,TGTGCCAGCAGTTCGTCGTCTAGCGGGGCCATCGGCGAGACCCAGTACTTC
NA,NA,TRBJ1-6,TRBV27,CASSPRQSSYNSPPHF,TGTGCCAGCAGTCCGAGACAGAGCTCCTATAATTCACCCCCCCACTTT
TRBD1,NA,TRBJ2-1,TRBV7-3,CASSARQGSSYNEQFF,TGTGCCAGCAGCGCCCGACAGGGGAGCTCCTACAATGAGCAGTTCTTC
NA,NA,TRBJ1-2,TRBV4-3,CASSQDGGAVSGYTF,TGCGCCAGCAGCCAAGATGGGGGGGCAGTTAGTGGCTACACCTTC
NA,NA,TRBJ2-6,TRBV7-9,CASSLVGVEANVLTF,TGTGCCAGCAGCTTAGTGGGAGTTGAGGCCAACGTCCTGACTTTC
NA,few,TRBJ2-6,TRBV5-1,CASLSGANVLTF,TGCGCCAGCCTCTCTGGGGCCAACGTCCTGACTTTC
TRBD1,NA,TRBJ1-5,TRBV6-5,CASNQGVDQPQHF,TGTGCCAGCAATCAGGGGGTGGATCAGCCCCAGCATTTT
NA,few,TRBJ1-4,TRBV6-1,CASTVWYSYNEKLFF,TGTGCCAGCACCGTATGGTACAGTTATAATGAAAAACTGTTTTTT
NA,NA,TRBJ2-7,TRBV10-3,CAIRAVSYEQYF,TGTGCCATCAGGGCGGTCTCCTACGAGCAGTACTTC
NA,NA,TRBJ1-2,TRBV6-1,CASSRDWENYGYTF,TGTGCCAGCAGTAGGGACTGGGAAAACTATGGCTACACCTTC
TRBD1,NA,TRBJ2-7,TRBV11-3,CASNLGETGGWTYEQYF,TGTGCCAGCAACCTGGGGGAAACAGGGGGCTGGACCTACGAGCAGTACTTC
TRBD2,NA,TRBJ2-3,TRBV10-3,CAISDGSGGAKDTQYF,TGTGCCATCAGTGATGGTAGCGGGGGGGCCAAAGATACGCAGTATTTT
TRBD1,few,TRBJ1-5,TRBV27,CASSDRGQPQHF,TGTGCCAGCAGTGACAGGGGTCAGCCCCAGCATTTT
NA,NA,TRBJ1-3,TRBV7-9,CASSLRSSGNTIYF,TGTGCCAGCAGCTTGAGGAGCTCTGGAAACACCATATATTTT
NA,NA,TRBJ2-3,TRBV28,CASSRGQFTDTQYF,TGTGCCAGCAGTCGCGGACAGTTCACAGATACGCAGTATTTT
TRBD1,NA,TRBJ1-6,TRBV13,CASSLLGGQGTALHF,TGTGCCAGCAGCTTACTAGGGGGACAGGGCACGGCCCTCCACTTT
NA,few,TRBJ2-7,TRBV29-1,CSVGGGQVPVSEYF,TGCAGCGTTGGGGGGGGACAGGTCCCCGTCAGTGAGTACTTC
TRBD2,NA,TRBJ2-1,TRBV5-1,CASSYLLAGPYNEQFF,TGCGCCAGCAGCTATCTCCTAGCGGGGCCGTACAATGAGCAGTTCTTC
TRBD1,NA,TRBJ1-1,TRBV5-4,CASSNRQGGWVVTEAFF,TGTGCCAGCAGCAATAGACAGGGCGGGTGGGTTGTGACTGAAGCTTTCTTT
NA,NA,TRBJ1-1,TRBV10-1,CASSESRNTEAFF,TGCGCCAGCAGTGAGTCGCGGAACACTGAAGCTTTCTTT
NA,NA,TRBJ2-5,TRBV5-1,CASKVEGGETQYF,TGCGCCAGCAAAGTGGAAGGCGGAGAGACCCAGTACTTC